These 5 T cell receptor beta chains were sequenced from one sample in a study of identical twins (dated by TCRdb to the mid-2010s). Library construction relied on 5' RACE. The data were produced on an Illumina HiSeq 2000. TCRdb handled the public reads itself, with Q25 trimming in fastp and clone calling in MiXCR, and kept productive beta chains. Every CDR3 protein is listed once, alongside the most common genes and DNA of its rows. This sample comprises under 300,000 distinct CDR3 sequences, over 9.5% of them detected only once. Jointly, the top ten make up about 4.1% of the sample. The sample was also linked to a second study, of yellow fever vaccine responses in identical twins.

The sequenced sample was memory (CD45RO+) T cells sorted from blood. What this sample's cell subset or site label stands for: CD45RO+ enriched T cells. All receptors come from a woman under 30 in good health.

The rearrangement joins TRBV7-2 to TRBJ2-3; 11 bases fit TRBD1. CDR1 SGHTA and CDR2 FQGNSA come from the germline V gene. The junction had 6 bases not matched to a gene; V was cut back by 2 bases and J by 2 bases. The CDR3 length is 17 residues. In DNA, the CDR3 is TGTGCCAGCAGCTTAATTTGGACAGGGGGCCCCACAGATACGCAGTATTTT. This codes for CASSLIWTGGPTDTQYF. Full variable domain (remainder filled in from reference TRBV7-2 and TRBJ2-3): GAGVSQSPSNKVTEKGKDVELRCDPISGHTALYWYRQSLGQGLEFLIYFQGNSAPDKSGLPSDRFSAERTGGSVSTLTIQRTQQEDSAVYLCASSLIWTGGPTDTQYFGPGTRLTVL.

This clonotype was detected many times. The chain carries TRBV7-9 and TRBJ2-2; D possibly corresponds to TRBD2 (5 bases). The CDR3 contains 15 residues. Germline lookup yields CDR1 SEHNR and CDR2 FQNEAQ (reference sequence). Trimming removed 1 base at V and 4 bases at J, with 10 bases between. The CDR3 is CASSLGTLRTGELFF. The CDR3 DNA sequence: TGTGCCAGCAGCTTAGGGACTCTCCGCACCGGGGAGCTGTTTTTT.

The chain uses TRBV2 and TRBJ2-7; TRBD1 is a possible D gene (5 bases). Trimming took 7 bases from V and 4 from J, leaving 14 bases between them. CDR1 and CDR2 from the germline V gene are SNHLY and FYNNEI. CDR3 size: 13 residues. CDR3 coding DNA: TGTGCCAGCAAAGTGACAGAAGTGTACGAGCAGTACTTC. This codes for CASKVTEVYEQYF.

This clonotype was seen a handful of times. The chain links TRBV6-1 to TRBJ2-1; unclear D gene. Trimming took 3 bases from V and 11 from J, leaving 5 bases between them. CDR1 and CDR2 from the germline V gene are MNHNS and SASEGT. CDR3 length equals 10 residues. The CDR3 is CASSDTKQFF. CDR3 coding DNA: TGTGCCAGCAGTGACACTAAGCAGTTCTTC.

The V gene is TRBV7-2, the J gene TRBJ2-6; 10 nucleotides match TRBD2. Trimming removed 1 base from V and 4 bases from J; junction bases left unmatched: 7. The CDR3 contains 18 residues. Germline V gene data show CDR1 as SGHTA and CDR2 as FQGNSA. The DNA for the CDR3 is TGTGCCAGCAGCTTAGGGCTAGCGGGAGTGAGAGGGGCCAACGTCCTGACTTTC. Protein: CASSLGLAGVRGANVLTF.